Here is one T cell receptor beta chain with its context. As yet, its antigen is unknown. The data belong to a study of shared clonotypes between healthy human individuals. General study results and limits: Generation of non-shared clonotypes was less probable than generation of clonotypes shared by all four donors.

Trimming removed 6 bases at V and 0 bases at J, with 9 bases between. This CDR3 contains 13 residues. Germline V gene lookup returns CDR1 SQVTM and CDR2 ANQGSEA. Sequencing used immunoSEQ multiplex PCR; TCRdb keeps in-frame clones, though not all of them. The sample yields about 2.4 million clones, 80% to 95% seen once. The origin of this receptor is a man between 18 and 29 years old in good health. Some clones in this sample may be carry-over from other donors' samples. Material for sequencing was naive CD4+ T cells from PBMCs. The subset: CD45RA+ positively selected. V is TRBV29-1 and J is TRBJ1-5; the D is unclear. CDR3 residues: CSVVVNSNQPQHF. Here the CDR3 DNA reads TGCAGCGTGGTAGTGAATAGCAATCAGCCCCAGCATTTT.